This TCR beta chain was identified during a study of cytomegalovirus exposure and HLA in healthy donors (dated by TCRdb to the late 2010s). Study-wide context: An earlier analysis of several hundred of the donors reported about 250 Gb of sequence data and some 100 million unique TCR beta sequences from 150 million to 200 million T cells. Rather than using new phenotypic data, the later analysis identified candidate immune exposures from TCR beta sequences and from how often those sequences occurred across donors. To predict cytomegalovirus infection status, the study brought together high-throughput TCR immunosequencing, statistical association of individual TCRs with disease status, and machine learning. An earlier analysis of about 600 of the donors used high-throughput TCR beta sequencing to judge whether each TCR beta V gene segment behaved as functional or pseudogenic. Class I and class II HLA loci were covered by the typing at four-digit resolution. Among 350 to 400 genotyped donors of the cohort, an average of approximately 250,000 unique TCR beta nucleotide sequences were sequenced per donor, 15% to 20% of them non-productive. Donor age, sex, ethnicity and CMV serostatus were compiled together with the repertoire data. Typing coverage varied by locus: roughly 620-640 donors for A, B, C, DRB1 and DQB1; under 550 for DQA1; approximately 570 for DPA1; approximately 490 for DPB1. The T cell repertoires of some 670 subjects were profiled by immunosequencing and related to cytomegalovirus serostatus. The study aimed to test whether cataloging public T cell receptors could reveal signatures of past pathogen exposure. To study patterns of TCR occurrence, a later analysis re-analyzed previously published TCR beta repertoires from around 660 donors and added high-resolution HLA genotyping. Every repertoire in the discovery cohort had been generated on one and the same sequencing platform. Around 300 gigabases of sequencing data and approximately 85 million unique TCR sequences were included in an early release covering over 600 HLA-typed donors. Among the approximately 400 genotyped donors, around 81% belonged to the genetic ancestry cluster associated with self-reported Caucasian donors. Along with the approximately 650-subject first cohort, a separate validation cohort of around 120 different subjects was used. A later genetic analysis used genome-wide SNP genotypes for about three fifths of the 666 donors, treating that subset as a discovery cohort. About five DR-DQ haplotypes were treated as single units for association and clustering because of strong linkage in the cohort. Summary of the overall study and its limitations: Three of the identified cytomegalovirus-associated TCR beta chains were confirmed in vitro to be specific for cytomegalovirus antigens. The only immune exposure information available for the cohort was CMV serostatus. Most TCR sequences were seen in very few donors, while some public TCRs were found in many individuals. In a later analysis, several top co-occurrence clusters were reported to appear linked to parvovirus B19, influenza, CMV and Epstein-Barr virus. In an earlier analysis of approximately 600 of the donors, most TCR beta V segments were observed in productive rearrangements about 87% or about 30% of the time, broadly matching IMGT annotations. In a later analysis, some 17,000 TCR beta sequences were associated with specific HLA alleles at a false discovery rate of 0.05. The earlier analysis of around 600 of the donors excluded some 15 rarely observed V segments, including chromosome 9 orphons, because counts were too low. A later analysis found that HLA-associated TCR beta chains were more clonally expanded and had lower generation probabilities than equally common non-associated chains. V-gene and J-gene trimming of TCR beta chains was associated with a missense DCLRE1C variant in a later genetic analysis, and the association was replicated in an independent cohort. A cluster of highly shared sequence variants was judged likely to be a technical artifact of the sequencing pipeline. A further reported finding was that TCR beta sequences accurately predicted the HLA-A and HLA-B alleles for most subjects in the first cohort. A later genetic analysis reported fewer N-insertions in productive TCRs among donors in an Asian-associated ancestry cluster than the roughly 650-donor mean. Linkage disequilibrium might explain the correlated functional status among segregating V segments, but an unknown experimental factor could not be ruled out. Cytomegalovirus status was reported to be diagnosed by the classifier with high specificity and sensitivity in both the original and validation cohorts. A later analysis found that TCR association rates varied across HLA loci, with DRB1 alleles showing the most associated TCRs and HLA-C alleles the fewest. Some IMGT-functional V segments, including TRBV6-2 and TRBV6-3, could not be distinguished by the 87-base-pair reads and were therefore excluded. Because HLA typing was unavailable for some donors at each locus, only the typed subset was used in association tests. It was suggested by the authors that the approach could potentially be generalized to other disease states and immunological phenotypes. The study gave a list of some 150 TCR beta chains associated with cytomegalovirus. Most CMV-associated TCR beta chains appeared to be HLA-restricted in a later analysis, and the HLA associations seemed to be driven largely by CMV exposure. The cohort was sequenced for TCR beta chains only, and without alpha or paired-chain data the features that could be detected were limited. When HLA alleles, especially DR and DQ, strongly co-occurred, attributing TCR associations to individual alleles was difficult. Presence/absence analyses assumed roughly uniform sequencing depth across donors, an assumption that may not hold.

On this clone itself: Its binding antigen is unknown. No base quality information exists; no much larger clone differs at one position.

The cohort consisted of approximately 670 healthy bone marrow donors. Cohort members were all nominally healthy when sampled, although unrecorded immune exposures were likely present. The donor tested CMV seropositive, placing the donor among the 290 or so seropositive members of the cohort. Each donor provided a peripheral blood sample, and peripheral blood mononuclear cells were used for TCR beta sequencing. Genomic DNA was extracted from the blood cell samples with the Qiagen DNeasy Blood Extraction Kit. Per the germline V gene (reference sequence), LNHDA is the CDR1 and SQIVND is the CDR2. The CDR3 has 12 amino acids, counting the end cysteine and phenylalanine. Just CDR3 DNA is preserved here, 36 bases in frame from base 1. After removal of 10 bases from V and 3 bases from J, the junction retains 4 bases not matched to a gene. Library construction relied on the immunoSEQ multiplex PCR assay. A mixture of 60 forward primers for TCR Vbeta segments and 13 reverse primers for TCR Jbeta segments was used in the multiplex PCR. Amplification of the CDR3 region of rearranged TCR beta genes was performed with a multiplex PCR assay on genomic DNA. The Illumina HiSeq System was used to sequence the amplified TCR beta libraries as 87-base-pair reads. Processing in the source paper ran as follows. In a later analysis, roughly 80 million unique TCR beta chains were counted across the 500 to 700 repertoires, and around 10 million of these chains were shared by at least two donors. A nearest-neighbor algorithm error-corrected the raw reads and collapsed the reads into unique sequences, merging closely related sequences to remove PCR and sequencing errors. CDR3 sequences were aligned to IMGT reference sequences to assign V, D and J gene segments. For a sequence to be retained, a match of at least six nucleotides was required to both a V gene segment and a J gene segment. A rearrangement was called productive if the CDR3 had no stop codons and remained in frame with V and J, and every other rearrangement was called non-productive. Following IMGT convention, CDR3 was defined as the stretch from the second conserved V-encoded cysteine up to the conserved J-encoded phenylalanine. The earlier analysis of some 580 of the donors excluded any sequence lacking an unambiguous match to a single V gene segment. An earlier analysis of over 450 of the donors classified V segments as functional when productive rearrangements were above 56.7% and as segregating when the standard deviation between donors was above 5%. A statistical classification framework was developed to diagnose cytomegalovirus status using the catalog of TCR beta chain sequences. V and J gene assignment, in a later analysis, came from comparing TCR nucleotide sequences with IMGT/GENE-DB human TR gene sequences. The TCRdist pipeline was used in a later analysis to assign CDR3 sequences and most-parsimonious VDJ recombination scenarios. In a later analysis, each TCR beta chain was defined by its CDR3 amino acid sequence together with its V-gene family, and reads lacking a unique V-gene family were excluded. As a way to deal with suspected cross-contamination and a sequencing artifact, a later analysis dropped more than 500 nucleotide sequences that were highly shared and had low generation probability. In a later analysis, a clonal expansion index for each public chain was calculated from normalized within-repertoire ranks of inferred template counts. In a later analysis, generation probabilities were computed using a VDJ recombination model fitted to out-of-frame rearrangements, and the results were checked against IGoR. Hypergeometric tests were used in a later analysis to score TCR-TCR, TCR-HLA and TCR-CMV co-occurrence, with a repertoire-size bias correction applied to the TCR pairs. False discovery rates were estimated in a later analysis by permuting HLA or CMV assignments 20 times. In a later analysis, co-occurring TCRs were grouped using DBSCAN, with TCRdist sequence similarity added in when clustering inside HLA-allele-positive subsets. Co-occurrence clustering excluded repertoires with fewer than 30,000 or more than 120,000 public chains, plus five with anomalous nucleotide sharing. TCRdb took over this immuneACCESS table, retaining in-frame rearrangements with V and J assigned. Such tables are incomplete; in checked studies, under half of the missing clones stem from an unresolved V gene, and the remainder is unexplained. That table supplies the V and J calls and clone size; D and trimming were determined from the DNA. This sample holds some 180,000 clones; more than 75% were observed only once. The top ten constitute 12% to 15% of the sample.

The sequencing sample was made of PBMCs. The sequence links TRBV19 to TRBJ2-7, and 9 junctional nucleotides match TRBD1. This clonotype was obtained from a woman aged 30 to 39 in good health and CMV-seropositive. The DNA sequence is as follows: TGTGCCACGGGACAGGGTAACTACGAGCAGTACTTC. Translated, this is CATGQGNYEQYF.